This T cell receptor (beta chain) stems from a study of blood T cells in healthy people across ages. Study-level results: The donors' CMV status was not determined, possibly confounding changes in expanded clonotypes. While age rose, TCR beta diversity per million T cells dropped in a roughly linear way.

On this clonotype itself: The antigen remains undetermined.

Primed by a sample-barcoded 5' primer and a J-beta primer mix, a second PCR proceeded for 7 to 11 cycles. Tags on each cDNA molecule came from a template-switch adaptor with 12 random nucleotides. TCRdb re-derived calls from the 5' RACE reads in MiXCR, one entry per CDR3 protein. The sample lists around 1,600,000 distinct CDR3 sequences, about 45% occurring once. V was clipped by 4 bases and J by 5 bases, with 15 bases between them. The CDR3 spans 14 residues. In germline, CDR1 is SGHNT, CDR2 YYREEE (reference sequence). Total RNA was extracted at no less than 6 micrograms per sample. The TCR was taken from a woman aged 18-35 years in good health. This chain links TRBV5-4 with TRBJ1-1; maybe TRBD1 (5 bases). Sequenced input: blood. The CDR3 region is CASSPAGGSTEAFF. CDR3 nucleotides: TGTGCCAGCAGCCCAGCTGGGGGTAGTACTGAAGCTTTCTTT.